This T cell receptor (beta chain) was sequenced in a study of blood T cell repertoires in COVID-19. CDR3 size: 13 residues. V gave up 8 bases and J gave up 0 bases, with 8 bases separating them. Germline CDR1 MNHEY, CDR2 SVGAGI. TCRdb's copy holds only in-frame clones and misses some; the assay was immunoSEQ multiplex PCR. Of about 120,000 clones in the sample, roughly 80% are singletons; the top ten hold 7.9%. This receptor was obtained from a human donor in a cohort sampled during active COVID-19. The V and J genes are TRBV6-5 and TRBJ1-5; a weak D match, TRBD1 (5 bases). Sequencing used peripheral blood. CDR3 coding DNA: TGTGCCAGCCAGACAGCTAGCAATCAGCCCCAGCATTTT. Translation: CASQTASNQPQHF.